This T cell receptor (beta chain) was observed in a study of cytomegalovirus exposure and HLA in healthy donors. This CDR3 contains 15 residues. Amplification used 60 Vbeta primers and 13 Jbeta primers. The data were produced by immunoSEQ multiplex PCR, yet TCRdb's version contains in-frame clones alone and is incomplete. The table has tens of thousands of clones, about three quarters seen once. The V gene is TRBV21-1, the J gene TRBJ2-5; the table gives TRBD1 as D, unverified against the DNA. TRBV21-1 is a pseudogene segment. Sequences were obtained from PBMCs. The TCR originated in a male donor in good health and CMV-seropositive. The CDR3: CASSTNRGRPETQYF. The DNA of the CDR3 is TGTGCCAGCAGCACCAACAGGGGGCGACCTGAGACCCAGTACTTC.